A selection of T cell receptor beta chains follows, all from one sample in a study of shared T cell receptors in the human thymus. TCRdb keeps only in-frame clones here, not all; method: immunoSEQ multiplex PCR. The table lists hundreds of thousands of clones, roughly 90% of them singletons, with roughly 0.0097% in the top ten. The same specimen was also included in a second study, on human thymus T cells.

The material sequenced was thymocytes. The receptors originated from a boy in the first two years of life with a congenital heart defect. CDR3s include the opening cysteine and the closing phenylalanine or tryptophan. Each record gives: D gene, clone size, J gene, V gene, CDR3 DNA, CDR3 protein. A D gene is named only where the DNA matches it firmly. Size values are once, few and many counts, or a class for expanded clones, and some rows have none.

d_call: TRBD2
clone_size: NA
j_call: TRBJ2-7
v_call: TRBV10-3
cdr3_nt: TGTGCCATCAGTGAGGGGACTAGCGGGAGGGTCTGGGACTACGAGCAGTACTTC
cdr3_aa: CAISEGTSGRVWDYEQYF

d_call: TRBD1
clone_size: NA
j_call: TRBJ1-2
v_call: TRBV19
cdr3_nt: TGTGCCAGTAGTACTGGACAGGGGGCGAAAAAGGGCTACACCTTC
cdr3_aa: CASSTGQGAKKGYTF

d_call: NA
clone_size: NA
j_call: TRBJ2-2
v_call: TRBV5-5
cdr3_nt: TGTGCCAGCAGCTTGGGGGCCTGGAGGGCCGACACCGGGGAGCTGTTTTTT
cdr3_aa: CASSLGAWRADTGELFF

d_call: TRBD1
clone_size: NA
j_call: TRBJ1-2
v_call: TRBV7-9
cdr3_nt: TGTGCCAGCTACACCGACCCAGGGGGCGTTGGCTACACCTTC
cdr3_aa: CASYTDPGGVGYTF

d_call: NA
clone_size: NA
j_call: TRBJ2-7
v_call: TRBV7-2
cdr3_nt: TGTGCCAGCAGCCAAGGACACCCGCGGGAGCAGTACTTC
cdr3_aa: CASSQGHPREQYF

d_call: NA
clone_size: NA
j_call: TRBJ1-3
v_call: TRBV18
cdr3_nt: TGTGCCAGCTCCACCGGGGGGCAGCACTCCTCTGGAAACACCATATATTTT
cdr3_aa: CASSTGGQHSSGNTIYF

d_call: TRBD1
clone_size: NA
j_call: TRBJ1-1
v_call: TRBV7-6
cdr3_nt: TGTGCCAGCAGCCCTACCAGGGACAGGGGGCGCGACACTGAAGCTTTCTTT
cdr3_aa: CASSPTRDRGRDTEAFF

d_call: NA
clone_size: NA
j_call: TRBJ2-4
v_call: TRBV19
cdr3_nt: TGTGCCAGTAGAGAGGCTTACAATCTCAGGGGTCGGGTAGCCAAAAACATTCAGTACTTC
cdr3_aa: CASREAYNLRGRVAKNIQYF

d_call: NA
clone_size: NA
j_call: TRBJ2-7
v_call: TRBV9
cdr3_nt: TGTGCCAGCAGCGATGGTAGCGTTTTGCCCGGGGGCGAGCAGTACTTC
cdr3_aa: CASSDGSVLPGGEQYF

d_call: TRBD1
clone_size: few
j_call: TRBJ1-3
v_call: TRBV19
cdr3_nt: TGTGCCAGTAGCGCCGGGACAGGGGGTCGCTCTGGAAACACCATATATTTT
cdr3_aa: CASSAGTGGRSGNTIYF

d_call: NA
clone_size: NA
j_call: TRBJ2-3
v_call: TRBV29-1
cdr3_nt: TGCAGCGTTTCCCTTGACCGACTTACTAGCACAGATACGCAGTATTTT
cdr3_aa: CSVSLDRLTSTDTQYF

d_call: NA
clone_size: NA
j_call: TRBJ2-7
v_call: TRBV5-4
cdr3_nt: TGTGCCAGCAGCCTTATAACGACAGTCACTTCTCCCATCTACGAGCAGTACTTC
cdr3_aa: CASSLITTVTSPIYEQYF

d_call: TRBD1
clone_size: NA
j_call: TRBJ1-5
v_call: TRBV9
cdr3_nt: TGTGCCAGCAAATTTTCCAGGACAGGGAGTTATAGCAATCAGCCCCAGCATTTT
cdr3_aa: CASKFSRTGSYSNQPQHF

d_call: NA
clone_size: NA
j_call: TRBJ1-1
v_call: TRBV29-1
cdr3_nt: TGCAGCGGCAGGGGTTTCAACACTGAAGCTTTCTTT
cdr3_aa: CSGRGFNTEAFF

d_call: NA
clone_size: NA
j_call: TRBJ1-2
v_call: TRBV30
cdr3_nt: TGTGCCTGGAGCCCGGCAGGGCCCTATGGCTACACCTTC
cdr3_aa: CAWSPAGPYGYTF

d_call: NA
clone_size: NA
j_call: TRBJ1-5
v_call: TRBV6-5
cdr3_nt: TGTGCCAGCAGTCCTCGGGATAGCAATCAGCCCCAGCATTTT
cdr3_aa: CASSPRDSNQPQHF

d_call: NA
clone_size: NA
j_call: TRBJ2-7
v_call: TRBV29-1
cdr3_nt: TGCAGCGTCAAGGGGGGGCAGGGGCTCTCCTACGAGCAGTACTTC
cdr3_aa: CSVKGGQGLSYEQYF

d_call: TRBD1
clone_size: NA
j_call: TRBJ1-5
v_call: TRBV2
cdr3_nt: TGTGCCAGCAGGCCCCAGGGGGGTCAGCCCCAGCATTTT
cdr3_aa: CASRPQGGQPQHF

d_call: NA
clone_size: once
j_call: TRBJ2-7
v_call: TRBV30
cdr3_nt: TGTGCCTGGACCCACAGGGCCTACGAGCAGTACTTC
cdr3_aa: CAWTHRAYEQYF

d_call: TRBD1
clone_size: NA
j_call: TRBJ2-1
v_call: TRBV5-5
cdr3_nt: TGTGCCAGCAGCTCGAAGGGACAGGTGGAGTACAATGAGCAGTTCTTC
cdr3_aa: CASSSKGQVEYNEQFF

d_call: TRBD2
clone_size: NA
j_call: TRBJ2-1
v_call: TRBV6-4
cdr3_nt: TGTGCCAGCAGTTCCGGGAGGAGGGTGAATGAGCAGTTCTTC
cdr3_aa: CASSSGRRVNEQFF

d_call: NA
clone_size: NA
j_call: TRBJ1-2
v_call: TRBV27
cdr3_nt: TGTGCCAGCAGTACTCATACTAACTATGGCTACACCTTC
cdr3_aa: CASSTHTNYGYTF

d_call: NA
clone_size: NA
j_call: TRBJ2-3
v_call: TRBV7-2
cdr3_nt: TGTGCCAGCTTCCCAACGGGGTCTAGCACAGATACGCAGTATTTT
cdr3_aa: CASFPTGSSTDTQYF

d_call: TRBD2
clone_size: NA
j_call: TRBJ2-1
v_call: TRBV5-6
cdr3_nt: TGTGCCAGCAGCGGGTGGGGGGGAGATTCCTACAATGAGCAGTTCTTC
cdr3_aa: CASSGWGGDSYNEQFF

d_call: NA
clone_size: NA
j_call: TRBJ1-3
v_call: TRBV10-3
cdr3_nt: TGTGCCATCAGTGAGGGACAGGGAAACACCATATATTTT
cdr3_aa: CAISEGQGNTIYF

d_call: TRBD2
clone_size: NA
j_call: TRBJ2-3
v_call: TRBV7-4
cdr3_nt: TGTGCCAGCAGCGCCCTAGCGGGAGGGCCCGCAGATACGCAGTATTTT
cdr3_aa: CASSALAGGPADTQYF

d_call: NA
clone_size: few
j_call: TRBJ1-1
v_call: TRBV29-1
cdr3_nt: TGCAGCGTTGAAGCCTCGTCCCCCTTT
cdr3_aa: CSVEASSPF

d_call: TRBD1
clone_size: NA
j_call: TRBJ1-3
v_call: TRBV29-1
cdr3_nt: TGCAGCGCCTCCCGACAGGGGAGGAACGCCATATATTTT
cdr3_aa: CSASRQGRNAIYF

d_call: NA
clone_size: NA
j_call: TRBJ2-5
v_call: TRBV9
cdr3_nt: TGTGCCAGCAGCGCCAAAAGGGGAGAGACCCAGTACTTC
cdr3_aa: CASSAKRGETQYF

d_call: TRBD2
clone_size: NA
j_call: TRBJ2-1
v_call: TRBV30
cdr3_nt: TGTGCCTGGACCCTTGCGGGGGACCCGGATTACAATGAGCAGTTCTTC
cdr3_aa: CAWTLAGDPDYNEQFF

d_call: TRBD2
clone_size: NA
j_call: TRBJ2-5
v_call: TRBV7-2
cdr3_nt: TGTGCCAGCAGCCGCACTAGCGGACAAGAGACCCAGTACTTC
cdr3_aa: CASSRTSGQETQYF

d_call: TRBD1
clone_size: NA
j_call: TRBJ2-3
v_call: TRBV25-1
cdr3_nt: TGTGCCAGCAGTGATGGACAGGGCAGGGGAACGCAGTATTTT
cdr3_aa: CASSDGQGRGTQYF

d_call: TRBD2
clone_size: NA
j_call: TRBJ2-1
v_call: TRBV18
cdr3_nt: TGTGCCAGCTCACCGGGGACTAGTTATGAGCAGTTCTTC
cdr3_aa: CASSPGTSYEQFF

d_call: NA
clone_size: NA
j_call: TRBJ1-4
v_call: TRBV5-1
cdr3_nt: TGCGCCAGCAGCTCCTCGGGGACACGGGGTGAAAAACTGTTTTTT
cdr3_aa: CASSSSGTRGEKLFF

d_call: NA
clone_size: NA
j_call: TRBJ2-7
v_call: TRBV15
cdr3_nt: TGTGCCACCAGCAGAGATTCGAGCCCAGGCTACGAGCAGTACTTC
cdr3_aa: CATSRDSSPGYEQYF

d_call: TRBD1
clone_size: NA
j_call: TRBJ2-1
v_call: TRBV15
cdr3_nt: TGTGCCACCAGCAGAGAGGACAGGGGGAGCAATGAGCAGTTCTTC
cdr3_aa: CATSREDRGSNEQFF

d_call: TRBD2
clone_size: NA
j_call: TRBJ2-3
v_call: TRBV7-3
cdr3_nt: TGTGCCAGCAGCCTCGGGACTAGCGGGAGGCTGACAGATACGCAGTATTTT
cdr3_aa: CASSLGTSGRLTDTQYF

d_call: NA
clone_size: NA
j_call: TRBJ2-1
v_call: TRBV30
cdr3_nt: TGTGCCTGGATGCTACTGGACACCAGCTCCTACAATGAGCAGTTCTTC
cdr3_aa: CAWMLLDTSSYNEQFF

d_call: TRBD2
clone_size: once
j_call: TRBJ2-7
v_call: TRBV4-3
cdr3_nt: TGCGCCAGCAGCCAAGTCGAAGGGGGTGGCGGGAGGGGGTCCGAGCAGTACTTC
cdr3_aa: CASSQVEGGGGRGSEQYF

d_call: NA
clone_size: NA
j_call: TRBJ2-3
v_call: TRBV29-1
cdr3_nt: TGCAGCGTTGTTGTTCCGGGTAGCACAGATACGCAGTATTTT
cdr3_aa: CSVVVPGSTDTQYF

d_call: NA
clone_size: once
j_call: TRBJ1-4
v_call: TRBV11-2
cdr3_nt: TGTGCCAGCAGCCTTCCAGCGGGGCAAACTAATGAAAAACTGTTTTTT
cdr3_aa: CASSLPAGQTNEKLFF

d_call: TRBD2
clone_size: NA
j_call: TRBJ2-3
v_call: TRBV5-1
cdr3_nt: TGCGCCAGCCCCCCCGGGGGGGGTGGGAGCACAGATACGCAGTATTTT
cdr3_aa: CASPPGGGGSTDTQYF

d_call: TRBD2
clone_size: NA
j_call: TRBJ2-3
v_call: TRBV7-8
cdr3_nt: TGTGCCAGCAGCTTAGGTAGCGGGAGGGCCGAAGCACTCACAGATACGCAGTATTTT
cdr3_aa: CASSLGSGRAEALTDTQYF

d_call: TRBD1
clone_size: NA
j_call: TRBJ2-1
v_call: TRBV18
cdr3_nt: TGTGCCAGCTCACCGGGACAGGGTGAATACAATGAGCAGTTCTTC
cdr3_aa: CASSPGQGEYNEQFF

d_call: TRBD2
clone_size: NA
j_call: TRBJ2-1
v_call: TRBV9
cdr3_nt: TGTGCCAGCAGCGTGAGGACTAGCGGGAGGAGCTCCTACAATGAGCAGTTCTTC
cdr3_aa: CASSVRTSGRSSYNEQFF